Described below is a single T cell receptor (beta chain) sequence and its context. The clone's antigen remains unknown. Nothing much larger sits one base from this clone, and base qualities are not available. Other DNA sequences of this sample code for an identical CDR3. Sequences SQVTM (CDR1) and ANQGSEA (CDR2) are obtained from the germline V gene. V is cut back by 7 bases and J by 2 bases, with 4 bases in the junction unmatched. From the cysteine through the phenylalanine, the CDR3 covers 12 amino acids. Of all the DNA, just the CDR3 is kept, 36 bases in frame from base 1. The cohort consisted of hundreds of healthy bone marrow donors. Cohort members were all nominally healthy when sampled, although unrecorded immune exposures were likely present. The donor tested CMV seropositive, placing the donor among the 289 seropositive members of the cohort. A peripheral blood sample was collected from each donor, and TCR beta sequencing was performed on peripheral blood mononuclear cells. The Qiagen DNeasy Blood Extraction Kit was used to extract genomic DNA from the blood cell samples.

The library was prepared using the immunoSEQ multiplex PCR assay. A mixture of 60 forward primers for TCR Vbeta segments and 13 reverse primers for TCR Jbeta segments was used in the multiplex PCR. The CDR3 region of rearranged TCR beta genes was amplified from genomic DNA by a multiplex PCR assay. The Illumina HiSeq System was used to sequence the amplified TCR beta libraries as 87-base-pair reads. In the paper's pipeline: A later analysis tallied around 80 million unique TCR beta chains across the 660 or so repertoires, and about 10 million of those chains were shared by two or more donors. Raw reads were error-corrected and collapsed into unique sequences with a nearest-neighbor algorithm that merged closely related sequences to remove PCR and sequencing errors. CDR3 sequences were aligned to IMGT reference sequences to assign V, D and J gene segments. For a sequence to be retained, at least a six-nucleotide match to both a V gene segment and a J gene segment was required. A rearrangement was called productive if the CDR3 had no stop codons and remained in frame with V and J, and every other rearrangement was called non-productive. CDR3 was defined by IMGT convention, running from the second conserved V-encoded cysteine to the conserved J-encoded phenylalanine. The earlier analysis of a few hundred of the donors excluded sequences that lacked an unambiguous match to a single V gene segment. An earlier analysis of some 610 of the donors called V segments functional above 56.7% productive rearrangements and segregating when the between-donor standard deviation exceeded 5%. A statistical classification framework was developed to diagnose cytomegalovirus status using the catalog of TCR beta chain sequences. A later analysis assigned V and J genes by comparing TCR nucleotide sequences with IMGT/GENE-DB human TR gene sequences. Using the TCRdist pipeline, a later analysis assigned CDR3 sequences along with most-parsimonious VDJ recombination scenarios. In a later analysis, each TCR beta chain was defined by its CDR3 amino acid sequence together with its V-gene family, and reads without a unique V-gene family were excluded. To address suspected cross-contamination and a sequencing artifact, a later analysis removed approximately 600 highly shared, low-generation-probability nucleotide sequences. A later analysis calculated a clonal expansion index for each public chain from normalized within-repertoire ranks of inferred template counts. A later analysis computed generation probabilities with a VDJ recombination model fitted to out-of-frame rearrangements, and checked the results against IGoR. In a later analysis, hypergeometric tests were used to score TCR-TCR, TCR-HLA and TCR-CMV co-occurrence, with a repertoire-size bias correction applied to TCR pairs. False discovery rates were estimated in a later analysis by permuting HLA or CMV assignments 20 times. A later analysis grouped co-occurring TCRs with DBSCAN, adding TCRdist sequence similarity when clustering within HLA-allele-positive subsets. Repertoires with fewer than 30,000 or more than 120,000 public chains were left out of co-occurrence clustering, as were about five repertoires with anomalous nucleotide sharing. Drawn from immuneACCESS, this table holds only the in-frame rearrangements with V and J called that TCRdb kept. Clones are partly lost; checked studies trace under half to an unresolved V gene and leave the rest unexplained. V, J and clone size reflect that table, while D and trimming were determined from the DNA. The sample records more than 100,000 clones, roughly 70% of which are singletons. Approximately 4% of the sample comes from the top ten.

The source of the sample is a study of cytomegalovirus exposure and HLA in healthy donors (dated by TCRdb to the late 2010s). Broadly, across the study: An earlier analysis of some 600 of the donors reported about 300 Gb of sequence data and 95 million to 120 million unique TCR beta sequences obtained from about 180 million T cells. Roughly 320 gigabases of sequencing data and about 92 million unique TCR sequences made up an early release that covered fewer than 650 HLA-typed donors. Among the roughly 400 genotyped donors, more than 70% belonged to the genetic ancestry cluster associated with self-reported Caucasian donors. The study aimed to test whether signatures of past pathogen exposure could be identified by cataloging public T cell receptors. Using immunosequencing, the study profiled T cell repertoires from 500 to 800 subjects and related those repertoires to cytomegalovirus serostatus. A separate validation cohort of 100 to 150 different subjects was used in addition to the approximately 640-subject first cohort. To predict cytomegalovirus infection status, the study brought together high-throughput TCR immunosequencing, statistical association of individual TCRs with disease status, and machine learning. A later analysis re-analyzed previously published TCR beta repertoires from roughly 600 donors and added high-resolution HLA genotyping to study TCR occurrence patterns. The later analysis used no new phenotypic data to find candidate immune exposures, relying instead on TCR beta sequences and their occurrence across donors. An earlier analysis of some 500 of the donors applied high-throughput TCR beta sequencing to assess whether each TCR beta V gene segment acted as functional or pseudogenic. Donor age, sex, ethnicity and CMV serostatus were collected together with the repertoire data. A later genetic analysis used genome-wide SNP genotypes for about 60% of the roughly 670 donors, treating that subset as a discovery cohort. Every discovery cohort repertoire had been produced on one sequencing platform. HLA typing included class I and class II loci at four-digit resolution. The number of typed donors differed by locus: roughly 629-640 for A, B, C, DRB1 and DQB1; 500 to 550 for DQA1; some 590 for DPA1; and about 450 for DPB1. Several DR-DQ haplotypes were handled as single units for association and clustering because linkage in the cohort was strong. On average, about 240,000 unique TCR beta nucleotide sequences were sequenced per donor among a few hundred genotyped donors of the cohort, with 15% to 20% of those sequences being non-productive.

The paper as a whole reports these results and caveats: Broadly in line with IMGT annotations, most TCR beta V segments showed up in productive rearrangements about 87% or about 30% of the time in an earlier analysis of around 600 of the donors. Compared with the 666-donor mean, donors in an Asian-associated ancestry cluster had fewer N-insertions in productive TCRs, according to a later genetic analysis. A few of the identified cytomegalovirus-associated TCR beta chains were confirmed in vitro to be specific for cytomegalovirus antigens. Correlated functional status among segregating V segments might reflect linkage disequilibrium, but an unknown experimental factor could not be ruled out. A later genetic analysis associated a missense DCLRE1C variant with V-gene and J-gene trimming of TCR beta chains, and an independent cohort replicated the association. Because the 87-base-pair reads could not distinguish some IMGT-functional V segments, including TRBV6-2 and TRBV6-3, those segments were excluded. According to a later analysis, parvovirus B19, influenza, CMV and Epstein-Barr virus appeared linked to several top co-occurrence clusters. Immune exposure information for the cohort was limited to CMV serostatus. Most TCR sequences were observed very rarely across donors, whereas some public TCRs were present in many individuals. The presence/absence analyses assumed that sequencing depth was roughly uniform across donors, and that assumption may not be true. Assigning TCR associations to individual alleles was difficult when HLA alleles, especially DR and DQ, strongly co-occurred. According to the authors, the approach could potentially be generalized to other disease states and immunological phenotypes. The cohort was sequenced for TCR beta chains only, and without alpha or paired-chain data the features that could be detected were limited. Specific HLA alleles were associated with around 18,000 TCR beta sequences at a false discovery rate of 0.05 in a later analysis. A further reported finding was that TCR beta sequences accurately predicted the HLA-A and HLA-B alleles for most subjects in the first cohort. In a later analysis, TCR association rates were found to vary across HLA loci, with the most associated TCRs seen for DRB1 alleles and the fewest for HLA-C alleles. Compared with equally common non-associated chains, HLA-associated TCR beta chains in a later analysis were more clonally expanded and had lower generation probabilities. Because counts were too low, 15 to 20 rarely observed V segments, including chromosome 9 orphons, were excluded from the earlier analysis of around 590 of the donors. Cytomegalovirus status was reported to be diagnosed by the classifier with high specificity and sensitivity in both the original and validation cohorts. Because some donors lacked HLA typing at each locus, the association tests relied only on the typed subset. In the study, about 150 TCR beta chains were listed as associated with cytomegalovirus. A cluster of highly shared sequence variants was judged likely to be a technical artifact of the sequencing pipeline. Most CMV-associated TCR beta chains appeared to be HLA-restricted in a later analysis, and the HLA associations seemed to be driven largely by CMV exposure.

The sequence derives from a man aged 45-65 years in good health and CMV-seropositive. The sequenced sample consisted of PBMCs. Rearrangement joined TRBV29-1 to TRBJ1-2, with 7 bases matching TRBD1. The nucleotides read TGCAGCGGGGGACAGCGGAACTATGGCTACACCTTC. Protein translation: CSGGQRNYGYTF.